These 26 T cell receptor beta chains came from one sample sequenced in a study of beta chain features in type 1 diabetes. Study-wide findings and caveats: There was a moderate but significant shortening of TCRB CDR3s in all four CD4+ subsets of Type 1 diabetes patients.

No antigen has been identified for these receptors. Sequencing targeted expressed TCRB transcripts, as all isolated RNA had been reverse transcribed. Sequencing used immunoSEQ multiplex PCR; TCRdb keeps in-frame clones, though not all of them. The table has roughly 150,000 clones, approximately 8.1% seen once. Sequencing was done on a sample of central memory CD4+ T cells from blood. These receptor sequences come from a woman between 35 and 50 years old with type 1 diabetes.

The CDR3 region has the DNA TGTGCCATCAGCGGACTCGACGACTATGGCTACACCTTC. Protein product: CAISGLDDYGYTF. The J gene is TRBJ1-2, the V gene TRBV10-3; D is unresolved. With 6 bases removed from V and 3 bases from J, the gap between germline ends came to 11 bases. The CDR3 consists of 13 residues. Germline CDR1 is ENHRY and CDR2 is SYGVKD.

There are a few counts of this clone. V is TRBV28 and J is TRBJ2-7; 8 bases fit TRBD1. CDR1 MDHEN and CDR2 SYDVKM come from the germline V gene. V shed 7 bases and J 2 bases; nucleotides not matched to a gene: 7. The CDR3 is made up of 14 amino acids. The CDR3 DNA follows: TGTGCCAGCATCTCCGGGACAGGCCCCTACGAGCAGTACTTC. Amino acid sequence: CASISGTGPYEQYF.

This clone was seen a few times. The V and J genes are TRBV7-6 and TRBJ1-4; TRBD1 might be the D (5 bases). Trimming took off 1 base at V and 5 bases at J, with 14 bases between the two ends. This CDR3 comprises 16 residues. Germline-derived CDR1 and CDR2 are SGHVS and FNYEAQ. The CDR3 DNA is TGTGCCAGCAGCTTAGTAGTACGGGGACTAAATGAAAAACTGTTTTTT. It specifies CASSLVVRGLNEKLFF.

This clone was counted ten times or more. The rearrangement joins TRBV7-9 to TRBJ1-4; 8 bases are shared with TRBD1. CDR1 and CDR2 (germline): SEHNR, FQNEAQ (reference sequence). The CDR3 runs 14 residues. Losses at the gene ends were 6 bases for V and 6 bases for J; bases not matched to a gene: 6. The CDR3 DNA reads TGTGCCAGCAGACGTTCACAGGGGGATGAAAAACTGTTTTTT. As protein: CASRRSQGDEKLFF.

A few counts support this clone. The chain uses TRBV30 and TRBJ2-7, with D perhaps matching TRBD2 (6 bases). The CDR3 has 13 residues. Germline loops: CDR1 GTSNPN, CDR2 SVGIG (reference sequence). V lost 0 bases to trimming and J lost 3 bases, with 9 bases between them. In nucleotides, the CDR3 is TGTGCCTGGAGTGTGACGGGACTCTACGAGCAGTACTTC. Translated, it gives CAWSVTGLYEQYF.

The V call is TRBV2, the J call TRBJ2-1; 7 bases are a match to TRBD2. V lost 8 bases and J lost 0; bases outside the gene matches: 7. This CDR3 comprises 15 residues. CDR1 is SNHLY, CDR2 FYNNEI, per germline. The CDR3 loop is CASGRDLASYNEQFF. The CDR3 DNA reads TGTGCCAGCGGGAGGGATCTAGCCTCCTACAATGAGCAGTTCTTC.

For this clone: This specimen includes other DNA sequences encoding the same CDR3. The J gene is TRBJ2-5, the V gene TRBV7-2; no reliable D call. Germline V CDR1 and CDR2: SGHTA, FQGNSA. This CDR3 has 12 amino acids. V dropped 5 bases and J dropped 0 bases, with 4 bases sitting between them. In DNA form, the CDR3 reads TGTGCCAGCAGCCCCTACCAAGAGACCCAGTACTTC. Amino acid sequence: CASSPYQETQYF.

This clone has ten or more counts. The V gene is TRBV7-3, the J gene TRBJ1-2, with D possibly matching TRBD1 (5 bases). From germline, CDR1 is SGHTA and CDR2 FQGTGA. Trimming removed 5 bases at V and 7 bases at J, with 20 bases between. The CDR3 consists of 15 residues. The CDR3 region is CASSPTAGGVGGYTF. The CDR3 DNA sequence: TGTGCCAGCAGCCCCACCGCGGGAGGGGTGGGTGGCTACACCTTC.

This clone came up a few times. The chain couples TRBV6-6 to TRBJ2-5; D is uncertain. Germline V lookup: CDR1 MNHNY, CDR2 SVGAGI (reference sequence). V was trimmed by 2 bases and J by 5 bases, leaving 9 bases between them. This CDR3 is 13 amino acids long. The CDR3 is CASSYTAWETQYF. DNA for the CDR3: TGTGCCAGCAGTTACACCGCGTGGGAGACCCAGTACTTC.

The V call is TRBV6-5, the J call TRBJ1-3, with D possibly being TRBD1 (5 bases). Between the trimmed V and J ends, which lost 2 bases and 6 bases, there was a span of 11 bases. The CDR3 contains 14 residues. The germline gives CDR1 MNHEY, CDR2 SVGAGI. As DNA, the CDR3 is TGTGCCAGCAGTTACGGGGGACTCGCAAACACCATATATTTT. Translation: CASSYGGLANTIYF.

This clone occurred many times. V gene TRBV5-6 combines with J gene TRBJ2-1; D uncertain. The CDR3 runs to 14 residues. Germline values: CDR1 SGHDT, CDR2 YYEEEE. Trimming shortened V by 3 bases and J by 9 bases, and 16 bases separated the two germline ends. The CDR3 bases are TGTGCCAGCAGCTCCTTAATCAGTGGCATTGAGCAGTTCTTC. Amino acid sequence: CASSSLISGIEQFF.

The table lists this clone with many counts. The chain uses TRBV9 and TRBJ2-5, with TRBD2 matching 7 bases. The CDR3 has 14 residues. Germline V lookup: CDR1 SGDLS, CDR2 YYNGEE. V dropped 2 bases and J dropped 4; count of bases not matched to a gene: 5. CDR3 DNA: TGTGCCAGCAGCGTTCGGGGGGATCGAGAGACCCAGTACTTC. This codes for CASSVRGDRETQYF.

This clone was counted only a few times. The chain links TRBV4-1 to TRBJ1-5; 8 nucleotides match TRBD1. Trimming at V came to 1 base and at J to 9 bases, leaving 2 bases not matched to a gene. Germline loops: CDR1 MGHRA, CDR2 YSYEKL. The CDR3 runs 13 residues. CDR3 nucleotide sequence: TGCGCCAGCAGCCAAGGGACAGGGCGGCCCCAGCATTTT. Its translation: CASSQGTGRPQHF.

This clone was recorded at least ten times. J is TRBJ2-3 and V is TRBV29-1; TRBD1 matches at 10 bases. With 7 bases clipped from V and 5 bases from J, the junction kept 9 bases outside the gene matches. There are 14 residues in the CDR3. Germline CDR1 is SQVTM and CDR2 is ANQGSEA. CDR3 amino acids: CSAKTGGWVDTQYF. The CDR3 nucleotides read TGCAGCGCCAAGACAGGGGGCTGGGTAGATACGCAGTATTTT.

The chain recombines TRBV5-1 with TRBJ1-2; D is uncertain. Trimming shortened V by 0 bases and J by 13 bases, and 10 bases separated the two germline ends. Germline CDR1 SGHRS, CDR2 YFSETQ. The CDR3 spans 11 residues. The CDR3 DNA is TGCGCCAGCAGCTTGGGAGAGGTTCCCACCTTC. The encoded protein is CASSLGEVPTF.

The V gene is TRBV4-3, the J gene TRBJ1-2; no clear D gene. The CDR3 length is 13 residues. Per germline, CDR1 LGHNA and CDR2 YSLEER. With 0 bases removed from V and 5 bases from J, the gap between germline ends came to 7 bases. The CDR3 DNA follows: TGCGCCAGCAGCCAAGAGACTGCTTATGGCTACACCTTC. As protein: CASSQETAYGYTF.

A few counts support this clone. The V gene is TRBV7-6, the J gene TRBJ1-6; D is uncertain. The CDR3 has 15 residues. Germline V gene lookup returns CDR1 SGHVS and CDR2 FNYEAQ. V shed 6 bases and J shed 3 bases, with 12 bases lying between them. This chain's CDR3 is CASREREVYNSPLHF. Written as DNA, the CDR3 is TGTGCCAGCAGGGAGAGGGAAGTCTATAATTCACCCCTCCACTTT.

This clone was seen a few times. The V gene is TRBV4-1, the J gene TRBJ1-2, with 9 positions matching TRBD1. The CDR3 has 16 residues. The ends lost 0 bases at V and 5 bases at J; junction bases unmatched: 7. CDR1 is MGHRA and CDR2 is YSYEKL in the germline V gene. The CDR3 is CASSQEGVGTGYGYTF. CDR3 in DNA: TGCGCCAGCAGCCAAGAAGGGGTCGGGACAGGGTATGGCTACACCTTC.

The CDR3 DNA reads TGTGCCTGGACAGGGATGAACACTGAAGCTTTCTTT. Amino acid sequence: CAWTGMNTEAFF. The J gene is TRBJ1-1, the V gene TRBV30; a weak D match, TRBD1 (5 bases). CDR3 length equals 12 residues. Germline V CDR1 and CDR2: GTSNPN, SVGIG (reference sequence). Trimming cost V 4 bases and J 0 bases, with 6 bases left between them.

The rearrangement joins TRBV7-9 to TRBJ2-7, with D possibly being TRBD2 (7 bases). V lost 4 bases, J lost 2 bases, and 12 bases lay in between. The germline gives CDR1 SEHNR, CDR2 FQNEAQ (reference sequence). This CDR3 has 14 amino acids. The CDR3, as DNA: TGTGCCAGCAGCTGGGGGGGCGGCACCTACGAGCAGTACTTC. It specifies CASSWGGGTYEQYF.

This clone was found a few times. The chain recombines TRBV4-3 with TRBJ2-2; TRBD1 matches 9 bases. CDR1 and CDR2 from the germline V gene are LGHNA and YSLEER. Germline trimming cut 4 bases from V and 4 bases from J; bases unmatched to any gene: 13. The CDR3 covers 18 residues. This chain's CDR3 is CASSRDALGQGVTGELFF. The CDR3 DNA is TGCGCCAGCAGCCGAGATGCCTTGGGACAGGGCGTCACCGGGGAGCTGTTTTTT.

The chain links TRBV18 to TRBJ2-1; TRBD1 aligns across 9 bases. The CDR3 extends over 16 amino acids. Trimming at V came to 6 bases and at J to 9 bases, leaving 15 bases not matched to a gene. The germline V gene encodes CDR1 KGHSH and CDR2 LQKENI. CDR3: CASSLTGTGREAEQFF. CDR3 bases: TGTGCCAGCTCCCTTACCGGGACAGGGCGCGAGGCTGAGCAGTTCTTC. The whole variable domain, filled in from reference TRBV18 and TRBJ2-1, reads NAGVMQNPRHLVRRRGQEARLRCSPMKGHSHVYWYRQLPEEGLKFMVYLQKENIIDESGMPKERFSAEFPKEGPSILRIQQVVRGDSAAYFCASSLTGTGREAEQFFGPGTRLTVL.

The chain couples TRBV5-6 to TRBJ2-2, with D perhaps TRBD2 (6 bases). The CDR3 is made up of 15 amino acids. Trimming cost V 0 bases and J 4 bases, with 10 bases left between them. Per the germline V gene, CDR1 is SGHDT and CDR2 is YYEEEE. CDR3 bases: TGTGCCAGCAGCTTGGCAGCGGGCCTCACCGGGGAGCTGTTTTTT. It encodes CASSLAAGLTGELFF.

This clone has only a few counts. The chain joins TRBV10-3 to TRBJ2-1; D call uncertain. Trimming took off 4 bases at V and 10 bases at J, with 8 bases between the two ends. This CDR3 is built from 11 residues. The germline gives CDR1 ENHRY, CDR2 SYGVKD. In nucleotides, the CDR3 is TGTGCCATCAGTGGCGGCATCGAGCAGTTCTTC. The encoded protein is CAISGGIEQFF.

This clone was detected many times. V usage is TRBV4-1 and J usage is TRBJ1-5; possibly TRBD1 for D (5 bases). V was pared by 4 bases and J by 6 bases, with 16 bases between. Per the germline V gene, CDR1 is MGHRA and CDR2 is YSYEKL. The CDR3 contains 15 residues. The CDR3 nucleotides are TGCGCCAGCAGCCCTAGCGAGGGACGGAGTCAGCCCCAGCATTTT. Its translation is CASSPSEGRSQPQHF.

J is TRBJ1-2 and V is TRBV7-9, with 9 bases matching TRBD1. The V segment lost 5 bases and the J segment 8 bases; nucleotides outside the gene matches: 15. Germline V gene sequence: CDR1 SEHNR, CDR2 FQNEAQ (reference sequence). The CDR3 is made up of 16 amino acids. The CDR3 DNA reads as TGTGCCAGCAGCACCCACCTGGGACAGGGCGTAGGAGGCTACACCTTC. Translated, it gives CASSTHLGQGVGGYTF.